The 15 T cell receptor beta chains given below trace back to one sample, sequenced in a study of cytomegalovirus exposure and HLA in healthy donors. PCR primers comprised 60 Vbeta and 13 Jbeta primers. Repertoires were generated with immunoSEQ multiplex PCR, while TCRdb's copy carries only in-frame clones and drops some. The sample includes roughly 150,000 clones, roughly 9.7% of them seen just once. Specimen: PBMCs. Every receptor here comes from a man aged 50 to 60 in good health and CMV-seronegative.

The gene calls are TRBV9 and TRBJ2-1; weak D call: TRBD1 (6 bases). V gave up 0 bases and J gave up 2 bases, with 9 bases separating them. The CDR3 covers 15 residues. Germline CDR1 reads SGDLS; CDR2 reads YYNGEE. The CDR3 loop is CASSVVGGPYNEQFF. The CDR3 coding sequence is TGTGCCAGCAGCGTAGTTGGGGGCCCCTACAATGAGCAGTTCTTC.

This clone appeared a few times. The rearrangement links TRBV19 to TRBJ1-5; no reliable D call. This CDR3 spans 15 amino acids. The ends were cut back, 5 bases at V and 2 bases at J, with 13 bases in the middle. Germline CDR1 is LNHDA and CDR2 is SQIVND (reference sequence). In DNA, the CDR3 is TGTGCCAGTAGTCTGTATCAAGCGGGCAATCAGCCCCAGCATTTT. Encoded protein: CASSLYQAGNQPQHF.

This clone turned up a few times. V is TRBV6-5 and J is TRBJ1-1, with D perhaps matching TRBD1 (6 bases). V shed 7 bases and J shed 7 bases, with 13 bases lying between them. The CDR3 is 12 residues long. CDR1 is MNHEY, CDR2 SVGAGI, per germline. This CDR3 reads CASTQKGGEAFF. The CDR3 nucleotides are TGTGCCAGCACCCAGAAAGGGGGTGAAGCTTTCTTT.

The chain uses TRBV6-4 and TRBJ1-4; 7 bases are shared with TRBD1. CDR1 MRHNA and CDR2 SNTAGT come from the germline V gene. The J segment lost 8 bases and the V segment lost 6 bases, leaving 9 bases of the junction unmatched. The CDR3 length is 14 residues. In DNA form, the CDR3 reads TGTGCCAGCAGGAGGGACAGTGGTACGGAAAAACTGTTTTTT. Translated, it gives CASRRDSGTEKLFF.

The V and J genes are TRBV6-4 and TRBJ2-1; 10 bases line up with TRBD2. V was pared by 0 bases and J by 4 bases, with 6 bases of the junction left unmatched. This CDR3 is 17 amino acids long. The germline V gene encodes CDR1 MRHNA and CDR2 SNTAGT. In nucleotides, the CDR3 is TGTGCCAGCAGTGACTCTCGATCTAGCGGGAGTTACAATGAGCAGTTCTTC. Residues: CASSDSRSSGSYNEQFF.

This clone has just a few counts. V usage is TRBV2 and J usage is TRBJ1-5; a possible D gene is TRBD1 (5 bases). V was trimmed by 3 bases and J by 0 bases, leaving 9 bases between them. The CDR3 is made up of 15 amino acids. Germline V gene sequence: CDR1 SNHLY, CDR2 FYNNEI. The CDR3 sequence: CASSEAGFSNQPQHF. CDR3 nucleotide sequence: TGTGCCAGCAGTGAGGCAGGGTTTAGCAATCAGCCCCAGCATTTT.

This clone was recorded only once. This chain links TRBV2 with TRBJ2-6; D not resolved. CDR1 SNHLY and CDR2 FYNNEI come from the germline V gene. V shed 5 bases and J shed 6 bases, with 8 bases lying between them. This CDR3 comprises 13 residues. CDR3: CASSSVLANVLTF. The DNA of the CDR3 is TGTGCCAGCAGTTCTGTCTTGGCCAACGTCCTGACTTTC.

CDR3 bases: TGCGCCAGCAGCCCGGACAGCTCCTCTCTAATGAACACTGAAGCTTTCTTT. It yields the protein CASSPDSSSLMNTEAFF. The chain joins TRBV5-1 to TRBJ1-1, with a weak D call TRBD1 (6 bases). Germline V lookup: CDR1 SGHRS, CDR2 YFSETQ. The CDR3 spans 17 residues. Trimming stripped 4 bases from V and 0 bases from J, with 19 bases between.

The rearrangement uses TRBV19 and TRBJ1-1; TRBD1 agrees at 7 bases. From germline, CDR1 is LNHDA and CDR2 SQIVND (reference sequence). The CDR3 length is 13 residues. With V trimmed by 6 bases and J by 1 base, 2 bases remained unmatched. The CDR3 protein is CASSGTANTEAFF. The DNA for the CDR3 is TGTGCCAGTAGCGGGACAGCGAACACTGAAGCTTTCTTT.

This clone has more than one count but fewer than ten. The V call is TRBV6-6, the J call TRBJ1-5; D gene uncertain. V was trimmed by 5 bases and J by 4 bases, leaving 9 bases between them. The CDR3 totals 13 residues. Per germline, CDR1 MNHNY and CDR2 SVGAGI (reference sequence). CDR3 nucleotides: TGTGCCAGCAGTCTCATGCAGAATCAGCCCCAGCATTTT. Translation: CASSLMQNQPQHF.

This clone has just a few counts. J is TRBJ2-7 and V is TRBV6-5; 10 nucleotides match TRBD1. The V gene's germline CDR1 is MNHEY and CDR2 SVGAGI. CDR3 length equals 15 residues. Trimming took 5 bases from V and 4 from J; bases not matched to a gene: 8. The CDR3 spells CASSTRDRGSYEQYF. The CDR3 nucleotides read TGTGCCAGCAGTACCCGGGACAGGGGATCTTACGAGCAGTACTTC.

This chain uses TRBV30 with TRBJ1-2; no reliable D call. The CDR3 is made up of 14 amino acids. CDR1 is GTSNPN, CDR2 SVGIG, per germline (reference sequence). The V and J ends lost 0 bases and 2 bases respectively, with 10 bases between them. The CDR3 spells CAWSVIEWNYGYTF. The DNA for the CDR3 is TGTGCCTGGAGTGTAATAGAATGGAACTATGGCTACACCTTC.

This chain uses TRBV6-6 with TRBJ1-6; TRBD1 matches at 10 bases. The germline V gene has CDR1 MNHNY and CDR2 SVGAGI (reference sequence). CDR3 length: 14 amino acids. Unmatched junction bases numbered 2, after V lost 6 bases and J lost 6 bases. CDR3 sequence reads: CASRGQGGNSPLHF. The CDR3 region has the DNA TGTGCCAGCAGAGGACAGGGGGGTAATTCACCCCTCCACTTT.

In this sample, this clone turned up a few times. This chain links TRBV2 with TRBJ2-5; tentative D call: TRBD2 (6 bases). Germline V gene sequence: CDR1 SNHLY, CDR2 FYNNEI. V lost 10 bases and J 0 bases, leaving 9 bases between the germline ends. This CDR3 has 12 amino acids. CDR3 amino acids: CATREYQETQYF. CDR3 DNA: TGTGCCACCCGGGAGTACCAAGAGACCCAGTACTTC.

This rearrangement joins TRBV6-1 to TRBJ2-5, with 7 bases lining up with TRBD1. CDR3 length equals 13 residues. The germline CDR1 and CDR2 sequences are MNHNS and SASEGT. V shed 7 bases, J shed 2 bases, and the junction held 4 bases outside the gene matches. The chain's CDR3 is CASNRDRQETQYF. The CDR3 DNA sequence: TGTGCCAGCAACCGGGACAGACAAGAGACCCAGTACTTC.